These 21 T cell receptor beta chains originate from one sample sequenced in a study of radiation and T cells in renal cell carcinoma. As for time point: blood 2 weeks post-SBRT. Treatment indicated: 15 Gy SBRT to primary tumor, nephrectomy 4 weeks later. The method was immunoSEQ multiplex PCR; TCRdb's version includes in-frame clones alone and lacks a portion of them. The sample gives roughly 150,000 clones, 87% of which show up once; under 15% is in the top ten. The sequences come from blood, collected from a patient whose treatment included radiotherapy and nephrectomy. The receptors were gathered from a woman in her 50s with renal cell carcinoma.

This chain connects TRBV5-1 to TRBJ2-2; 8 nucleotides agree with TRBD1. V shed 1 base and J 7 bases; nucleotides not matched to a gene: 6. The CDR3 has 15 amino acids. The germline V gene has CDR1 SGHRS and CDR2 YFSETQ. The CDR3 DNA follows: TGCGCCAGCAGCTTGCAGGCAGGGGGCAGCGGGGAGCTGTTTTTT. Protein product: CASSLQAGGSGELFF.

This chain joins TRBV19 and TRBJ1-2; 11 bases agree with TRBD1. CDR1 and CDR2 (germline): LNHDA, SQIVND (reference sequence). V shed 3 bases, J shed 3 bases, and the junction held 9 bases outside the gene matches. The length of the CDR3 is 17 residues. The CDR3 sequence: CASSIFGQGAGDYGYTF. DNA of the CDR3: TGTGCCAGTAGTATTTTCGGACAGGGGGCCGGGGACTATGGCTACACCTTC.

The chain joins TRBV9 to TRBJ2-5, with TRBD2 matching over 9 bases. This CDR3 has 16 residues. V shed 0 bases, J shed 7 bases, and the junction held 10 bases outside the gene matches. Germline CDR1 reads SGDLS; CDR2 reads YYNGEE. The CDR3 protein is CASSVGGASGALTQYF. CDR3 in DNA: TGTGCCAGCAGCGTAGGAGGCGCTAGCGGGGCTCTGACCCAGTACTTC.

As concerns this clone: This CDR3 is also generated by other DNA sequences in the sample. The chain recombines TRBV18 with TRBJ2-2; 13 positions agree with TRBD2. Germline values: CDR1 KGHSH, CDR2 LQKENI. This CDR3 region has 16 residues. V shed 4 bases and J 2 bases; nucleotides not matched to a gene: 1. The CDR3 DNA follows: TGTGCCAGCTCACGGACTAGCGGGGGCAACACCGGGGAGCTGTTTTTT. Translating gives CASSRTSGGNTGELFF.

The chain is built from TRBV9 and TRBJ2-5; D is ambiguous. Germline CDR1 and CDR2: SGDLS and YYNGEE. The V end lost 0 bases, the J end lost 1 base, and 7 bases lay between the germline ends. The length of the CDR3 is 14 residues. The CDR3 region has the DNA TGTGCCAGCAGCGTAGTGCCAGGCCAAGAGACCCAGTACTTC. Its translation: CASSVVPGQETQYF.

The chain carries TRBV5-1 and TRBJ1-2; 7 positions agree with TRBD1. The CDR3 extends over 15 amino acids. Germline V gene lookup returns CDR1 SGHRS and CDR2 YFSETQ. J gave up 3 bases and V 5 bases, and 10 bases lay outside the gene matches. The CDR3 loop is CASSRQGISDYGYTF. For the CDR3, the DNA is TGCGCCAGCAGTCGACAGGGAATCAGTGACTATGGCTACACCTTC.

The table lists this clone with a count of one. The J gene is TRBJ1-4, the V gene TRBV5-5; unclear D gene. This CDR3 region has 14 residues. Per the germline V gene, CDR1 is SGHKS and CDR2 is YYEKEE (reference sequence). V was shortened by 2 bases and J by 7 bases, with 12 bases between the two germline ends. The CDR3 here is CASSFSGELEKLFF. The CDR3 coding sequence is TGTGCCAGCAGCTTTTCCGGGGAACTTGAAAAACTGTTTTTT.

V and J are TRBV4-1 and TRBJ1-6; weak D call: TRBD1 (5 bases). This CDR3 has 15 amino acids. The germline V gene has CDR1 MGHRA and CDR2 YSYEKL. Deletions cut 0 bases from V and 7 bases from J, with 10 bases between. Here the CDR3 reads CASSQDGRANSPLHF. DNA for the CDR3: TGCGCCAGCAGCCAAGATGGCAGGGCCAATTCACCCCTCCACTTT.

The J gene is TRBJ2-3, the V gene TRBV6-4; the D is unclear. CDR1 MRHNA and CDR2 SNTAGT come from the germline V gene. The CDR3 contains 13 residues. V lost 3 bases and J lost 2, with 6 bases in between. CDR3 sequence: CASSEEYTDTQYF. CDR3 sequence (DNA): TGTGCCAGCAGTGAGGAATACACAGATACGCAGTATTTT.

Written as DNA, the CDR3 is TGTGCCAGCAGTCAAAGGGCCCGGCGGATTTACAATGAGCAGTTCTTC. As protein: CASSQRARRIYNEQFF. This chain links TRBV7-9 with TRBJ2-1; D is ambiguous. CDR1 is SEHNR, CDR2 FQNEAQ, per germline (reference sequence). The germline V and J ends were trimmed by 6 bases and 4 bases, with 19 bases remaining between them. The CDR3 length is 16 residues.

Worth noting for this clone: Other nucleotide sequences in the sample specify the same CDR3. The J gene is TRBJ1-1, the V gene TRBV5-5; 8 bases align to TRBD1. Germline V CDR1 and CDR2: SGHKS, YYEKEE (reference sequence). V dropped 1 base and J dropped 5; count of bases not matched to a gene: 1. The CDR3 sequence is 13 residues long. The CDR3 spells CASSLTGGTEAFF. Written as DNA, the CDR3 is TGTGCCAGCAGCTTGACAGGGGGAACTGAAGCTTTCTTT.

The rearrangement uses TRBV19 and TRBJ1-5; 10 nucleotides line up with TRBD1. Germline values: CDR1 LNHDA, CDR2 SQIVND (reference sequence). The J segment lost 0 bases and the V segment lost 6 bases, leaving 5 bases of the junction unmatched. The CDR3 is 16 residues long. CDR3 in DNA: TGTGCCAGTAGGACAGGGGGCGTTTATAGCAATCAGCCCCAGCATTTT. It yields the protein CASRTGGVYSNQPQHF. Complete variable domain (other parts from reference TRBV19 and TRBJ1-5): DGGITQSPKYLFRKEGQNVTLSCEQNLNHDAMYWYRQDPGQGLRLIYYSQIVNDFQKGDIAEGYSVSREKKESFPLTVTSAQKNPTAFYLCASRTGGVYSNQPQHFGDGTRLSIL.

The chain has TRBV5-1 and TRBJ2-5; weak D call: TRBD1 (5 bases). Germline V gene sequence: CDR1 SGHRS, CDR2 YFSETQ. This CDR3 comprises 15 residues. Trimming took 0 bases from V and 1 from J, leaving 10 bases between them. The CDR3 sequence: CASSLESTGQETQYF. The CDR3 nucleotides read TGCGCCAGCAGCTTGGAGTCTACAGGCCAAGAGACCCAGTACTTC.

The rearrangement joins TRBV29-1 to TRBJ1-2; 8 bases are shared with TRBD1. The germline V gene encodes CDR1 SQVTM and CDR2 ANQGSEA. Trimming cost V 7 bases and J 7 bases; bases outside gene matches: 5. The CDR3 has 11 residues. The DNA for the CDR3 is TGCAGCGCCCGGACAGGGCCTGGCTACACCTTC. Translated, it gives CSARTGPGYTF.

The chain joins TRBV2 to TRBJ1-5, with D unclear. The CDR3 consists of 13 residues. The V and J ends lost 9 bases and 3 bases respectively, with 12 bases between them. CDR1 SNHLY and CDR2 FYNNEI come from the germline V gene. CDR3 in amino acids: CASPASDNQPQHF. In DNA form, the CDR3 reads TGTGCCAGTCCTGCCAGTGACAATCAGCCCCAGCATTTT.

The V call is TRBV11-1, the J call TRBJ1-6; D perhaps matches TRBD1 (6 bases). Trimming removed 5 bases from V and 0 bases from J, with 17 bases in between. Germline values: CDR1 SGHAT, CDR2 FQDESV (reference sequence). The CDR3 consists of 18 residues. The chain's CDR3 is CASSGGRTASSYNSPLHF. CDR3 nucleotide sequence: TGTGCCAGCAGCGGGGGCCGGACAGCGAGCTCCTATAATTCACCCCTCCACTTT.

V gene TRBV2 combines with J gene TRBJ2-5; weak D call: TRBD2 (5 bases). The germline gives CDR1 SNHLY, CDR2 FYNNEI. The CDR3 consists of 15 residues. The V end lost 2 bases, the J end lost 2 bases, and 12 bases lay between the germline ends. The CDR3 DNA sequence: TGTGCCAGCAGTGAATTGTCGGACTCACAAGAGACCCAGTACTTC. Encoded protein: CASSELSDSQETQYF.

The genes are TRBV4-1 and TRBJ2-2; D remains unclear. Between the trimmed V and J ends, which lost 2 bases and 2 bases, there was a span of 3 bases. Germline-derived CDR1 and CDR2 are MGHRA and YSYEKL. The CDR3 runs 13 residues. The CDR3 DNA is TGCGCCAGCAGCCAAAAAAACACCGGGGAGCTGTTTTTT. Protein sequence: CASSQKNTGELFF.

This clone was seen once. This chain joins TRBV5-6 and TRBJ2-3; possibly TRBD2 for D (5 bases). CDR3 size: 15 residues. Trimming removed 5 bases at V and 2 bases at J, with 15 bases between. Germline CDR1 SGHDT, CDR2 YYEEEE. The CDR3 loop reads CASRSGIRVTDTQYF. The CDR3 region has the DNA TGTGCCAGCAGATCCGGGATTAGAGTCACAGATACGCAGTATTTT.

This chain joins TRBV19 and TRBJ2-1; 13 nucleotides line up with TRBD2. The CDR3 contains 15 residues. Germline trimming cut 6 bases from V and 6 bases from J; bases unmatched to any gene: 5. CDR1 LNHDA and CDR2 SQIVND come from the germline V gene (reference sequence). The CDR3 here is CASSELAGGINEQFF. Written as DNA, the CDR3 is TGTGCCAGTAGCGAACTAGCGGGGGGGATCAATGAGCAGTTCTTC. The full variable domain, completed using reference TRBV19 and TRBJ2-1, is DGGITQSPKYLFRKEGQNVTLSCEQNLNHDAMYWYRQDPGQGLRLIYYSQIVNDFQKGDIAEGYSVSREKKESFPLTVTSAQKNPTAFYLCASSELAGGINEQFFGPGTRLTVL.

This clone was counted a few times. The chain joins TRBV4-3 to TRBJ1-1, with D possibly being TRBD1 (6 bases). Germline CDR1 is LGHNA and CDR2 is YSLEER. Trimming pared 4 bases from V and 1 base from J, leaving 13 bases between. CDR3 length: 15 amino acids. The CDR3 loop reads CASSPHRERNTEAFF. The CDR3 region has the DNA TGCGCCAGCAGCCCACACAGGGAACGGAACACTGAAGCTTTCTTT.